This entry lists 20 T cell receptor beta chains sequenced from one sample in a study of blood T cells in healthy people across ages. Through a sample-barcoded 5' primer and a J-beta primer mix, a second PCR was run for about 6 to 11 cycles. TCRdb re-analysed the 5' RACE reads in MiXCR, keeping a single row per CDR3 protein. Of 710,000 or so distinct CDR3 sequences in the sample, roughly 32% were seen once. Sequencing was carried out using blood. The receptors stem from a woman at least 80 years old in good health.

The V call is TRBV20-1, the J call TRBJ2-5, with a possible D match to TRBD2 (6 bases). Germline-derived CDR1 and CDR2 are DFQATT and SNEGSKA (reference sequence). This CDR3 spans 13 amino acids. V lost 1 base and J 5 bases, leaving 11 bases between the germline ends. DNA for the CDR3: TGCAGTGCTAGAGTGGGGCTAGCGGAGACCCAGTACTTC. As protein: CSARVGLAETQYF.

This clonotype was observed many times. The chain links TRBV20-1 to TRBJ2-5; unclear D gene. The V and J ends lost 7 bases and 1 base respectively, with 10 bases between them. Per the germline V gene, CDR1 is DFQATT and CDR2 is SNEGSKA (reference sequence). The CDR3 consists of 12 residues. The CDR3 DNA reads TGCAGTGTAAGAGAGTTCCAAGAGACCCAGTACTTC. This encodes CSVREFQETQYF.

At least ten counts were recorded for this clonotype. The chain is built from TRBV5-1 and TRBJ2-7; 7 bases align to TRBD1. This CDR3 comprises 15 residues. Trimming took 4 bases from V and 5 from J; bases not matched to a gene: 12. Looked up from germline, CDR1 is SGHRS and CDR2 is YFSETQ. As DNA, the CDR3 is TGCGCCAGCAGCGTCGATGACAGGGATTTCCACGAGCAGTACTTC. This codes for CASSVDDRDFHEQYF.

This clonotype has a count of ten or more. CDR3 residues: CASSATQGRLTDTQYF. CDR3 sequence (DNA): TGTGCCAGCAGCGCAACCCAAGGGAGGCTGACAGATACGCAGTATTTT. This chain joins TRBV9 and TRBJ2-3, with a tentative D call TRBD2 (6 bases). Germline V lookup: CDR1 SGDLS, CDR2 YYNGEE. Trimming pared 3 bases from V and 3 bases from J, leaving 17 bases between. The CDR3 has 16 residues.

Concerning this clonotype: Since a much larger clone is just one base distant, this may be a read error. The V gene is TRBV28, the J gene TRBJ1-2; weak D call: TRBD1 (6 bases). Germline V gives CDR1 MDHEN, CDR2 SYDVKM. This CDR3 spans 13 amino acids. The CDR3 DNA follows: TGTGCCGGCAGGGAGTTGGGGGCACTTGGCTACACCTTC. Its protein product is CAGRELGALGYTF.

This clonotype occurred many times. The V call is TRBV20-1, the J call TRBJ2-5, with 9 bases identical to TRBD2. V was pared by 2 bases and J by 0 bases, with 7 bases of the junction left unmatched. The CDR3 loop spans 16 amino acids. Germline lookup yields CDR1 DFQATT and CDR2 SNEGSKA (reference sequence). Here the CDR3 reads CSARLVAGVDQETQYF. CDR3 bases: TGCAGTGCTAGACTGGTAGCGGGGGTGGACCAAGAGACCCAGTACTTC.

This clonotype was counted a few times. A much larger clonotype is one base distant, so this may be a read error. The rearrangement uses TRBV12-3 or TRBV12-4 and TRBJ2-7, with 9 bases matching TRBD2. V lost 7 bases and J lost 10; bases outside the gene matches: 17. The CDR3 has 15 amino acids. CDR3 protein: CASTAGAGGKEAQYF. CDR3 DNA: TGTGCCAGCACCGCCGGGGCGGGGGGGAAAGAGGCCCAGTACTTC.

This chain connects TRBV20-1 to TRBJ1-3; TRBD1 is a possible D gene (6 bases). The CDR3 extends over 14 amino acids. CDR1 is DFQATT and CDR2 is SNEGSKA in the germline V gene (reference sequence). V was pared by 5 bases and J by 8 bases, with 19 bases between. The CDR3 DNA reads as TGCAGTGCTGGGGACACCTACGGCTCGGACACCATATATTTT. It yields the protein CSAGDTYGSDTIYF.

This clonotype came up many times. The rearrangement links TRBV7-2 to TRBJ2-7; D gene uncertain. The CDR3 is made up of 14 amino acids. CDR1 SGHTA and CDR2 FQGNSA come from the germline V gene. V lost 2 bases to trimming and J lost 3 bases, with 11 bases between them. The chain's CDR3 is CASSLLPQVYEQYF. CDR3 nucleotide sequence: TGTGCCAGCAGCTTACTTCCTCAGGTCTACGAGCAGTACTTC.

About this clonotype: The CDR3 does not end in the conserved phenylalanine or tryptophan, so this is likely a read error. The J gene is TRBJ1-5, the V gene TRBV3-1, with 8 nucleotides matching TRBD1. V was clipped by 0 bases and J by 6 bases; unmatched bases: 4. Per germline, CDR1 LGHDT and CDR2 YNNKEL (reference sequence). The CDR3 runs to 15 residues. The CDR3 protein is CASSQDAGGGQPQHC. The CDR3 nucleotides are TGTGCCAGCAGCCAAGACGCAGGGGGCGGTCAGCCCCAGCATTGT.

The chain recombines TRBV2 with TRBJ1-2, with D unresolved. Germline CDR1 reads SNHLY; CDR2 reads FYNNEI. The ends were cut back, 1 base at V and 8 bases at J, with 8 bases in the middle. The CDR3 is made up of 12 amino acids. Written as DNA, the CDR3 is TGTGCCAGCAGTGAAGGAGTTAGGGGCTACACCTTC. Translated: CASSEGVRGYTF.

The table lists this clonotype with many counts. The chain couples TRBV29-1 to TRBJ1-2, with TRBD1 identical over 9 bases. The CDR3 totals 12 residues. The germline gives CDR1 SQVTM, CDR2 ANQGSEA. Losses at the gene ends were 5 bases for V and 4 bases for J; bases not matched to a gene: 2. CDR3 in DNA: TGCAGCGTTATGACAGGGGGCTATGGCTACACCTTC. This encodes CSVMTGGYGYTF. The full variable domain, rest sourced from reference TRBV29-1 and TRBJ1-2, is SAVISQKPSRDICQRGTSLTIQCQVDSQVTMMFWYRQQPGQSLTLIATANQGSEATYESGFVIDKFPISRPNLTFSTLTVSNMSPEDSSIYLCSVMTGGYGYTFGSGTRLTVV.

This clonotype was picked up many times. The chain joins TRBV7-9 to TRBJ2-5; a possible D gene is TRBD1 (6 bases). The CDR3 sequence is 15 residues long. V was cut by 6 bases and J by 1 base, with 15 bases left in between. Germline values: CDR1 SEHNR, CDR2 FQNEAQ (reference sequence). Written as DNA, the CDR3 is TGTGCCAGCAGTTCGGGACACCTAAGCCAAGAGACCCAGTACTTC. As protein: CASSSGHLSQETQYF.

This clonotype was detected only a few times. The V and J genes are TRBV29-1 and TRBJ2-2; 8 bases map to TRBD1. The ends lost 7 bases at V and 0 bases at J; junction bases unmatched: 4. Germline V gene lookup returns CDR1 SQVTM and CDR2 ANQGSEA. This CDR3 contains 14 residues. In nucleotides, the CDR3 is TGCAGCGGGCGGGACAGGCCGAACACCGGGGAGCTGTTTTTT. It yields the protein CSGRDRPNTGELFF.

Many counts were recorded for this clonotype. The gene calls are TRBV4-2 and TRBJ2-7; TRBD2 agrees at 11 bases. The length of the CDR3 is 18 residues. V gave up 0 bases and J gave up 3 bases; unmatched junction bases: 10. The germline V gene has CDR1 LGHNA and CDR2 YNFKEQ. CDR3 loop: CASSQERGLAGQSYEQYF. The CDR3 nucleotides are TGTGCCAGCAGCCAAGAAAGAGGACTAGCGGGTCAAAGCTACGAGCAGTACTTC.

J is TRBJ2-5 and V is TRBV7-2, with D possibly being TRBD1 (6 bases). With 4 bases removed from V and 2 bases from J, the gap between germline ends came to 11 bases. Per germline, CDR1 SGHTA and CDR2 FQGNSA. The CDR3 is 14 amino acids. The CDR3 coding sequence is TGTGCCAGCAGCTCGAGGACAGCGCAAGAGACCCAGTACTTC. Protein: CASSSRTAQETQYF. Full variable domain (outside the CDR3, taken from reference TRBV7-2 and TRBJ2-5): GAGVSQSPSNKVTEKGKDVELRCDPISGHTALYWYRQSLGQGLEFLIYFQGNSAPDKSGLPSDRFSAERTGGSVSTLTIQRTQQEDSAVYLCASSSRTAQETQYFGPGTRLLVL.

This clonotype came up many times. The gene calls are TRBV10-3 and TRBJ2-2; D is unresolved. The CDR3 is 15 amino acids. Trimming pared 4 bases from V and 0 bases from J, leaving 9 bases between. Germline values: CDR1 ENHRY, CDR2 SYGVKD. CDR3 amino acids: CAISGSVANTGELFF. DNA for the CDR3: TGTGCCATCAGTGGCTCGGTCGCGAACACCGGGGAGCTGTTTTTT.

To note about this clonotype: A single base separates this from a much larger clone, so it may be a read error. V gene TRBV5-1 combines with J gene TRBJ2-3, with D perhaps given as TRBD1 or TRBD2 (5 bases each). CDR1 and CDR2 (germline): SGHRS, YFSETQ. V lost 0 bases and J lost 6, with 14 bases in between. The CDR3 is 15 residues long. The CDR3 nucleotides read TGCGCCAGCAGCTTGGTCGGGACGGCCTGGGATACGCAGTATTTT. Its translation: CASSLVGTAWDTQYF.

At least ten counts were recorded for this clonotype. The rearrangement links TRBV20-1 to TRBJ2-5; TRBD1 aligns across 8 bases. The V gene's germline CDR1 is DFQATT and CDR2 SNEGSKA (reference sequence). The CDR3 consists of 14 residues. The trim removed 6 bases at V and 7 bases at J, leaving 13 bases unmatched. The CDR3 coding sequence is TGCAGTGCCAACCCCTCGACAGGGGAAGGGACCCAGTACTTC. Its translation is CSANPSTGEGTQYF.

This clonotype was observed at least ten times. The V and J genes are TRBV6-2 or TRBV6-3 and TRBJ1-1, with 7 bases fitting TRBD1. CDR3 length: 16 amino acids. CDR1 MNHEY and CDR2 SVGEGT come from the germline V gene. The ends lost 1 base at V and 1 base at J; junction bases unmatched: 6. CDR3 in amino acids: CASSYFPTGKNTEAFF. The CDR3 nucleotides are TGTGCCAGCAGTTACTTCCCGACAGGGAAGAACACTGAAGCTTTCTTT.